The TCR beta chain described here comes from a study of blood T cell repertoires in COVID-19. The sample holds one count of this clone. Sequencing used immunoSEQ multiplex PCR; TCRdb keeps in-frame clones, though not all of them. This sample yields about 230,000 clones, of which under 90% are seen a single time; roughly 10% belongs to the top ten. The CDR3 length is 15 residues. The V gene's germline CDR1 is SGDLS and CDR2 YYNGEE. Trimming took 4 bases from V and 5 from J, leaving 13 bases between them. V and J are TRBV9 and TRBJ1-6; a possible D gene is TRBD1 (5 bases). The sequence was collected from a man aged 50-60 years with COVID-19, enrolled during active disease. Sequencing was performed on peripheral blood. CDR3 loop: CASSLETAHNSPLHF. Here the CDR3 DNA reads TGTGCCAGCAGCCTCGAGACAGCCCATAATTCACCCCTCCACTTT.